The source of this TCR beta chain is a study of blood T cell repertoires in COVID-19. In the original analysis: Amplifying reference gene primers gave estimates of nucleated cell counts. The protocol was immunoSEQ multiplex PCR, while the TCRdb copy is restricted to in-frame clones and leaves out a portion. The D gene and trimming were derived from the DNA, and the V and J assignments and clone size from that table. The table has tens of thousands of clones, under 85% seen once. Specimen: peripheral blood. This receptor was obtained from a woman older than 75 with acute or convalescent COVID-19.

The DNA for the CDR3 is TGTGCCAGCAGCTTCTGGAGCCGGGGTGGGTACGAGCAGTACTTC. The encoded protein is CASSFWSRGGYEQYF. The chain combines TRBV5-6 with TRBJ2-7, with D possibly matching TRBD2 (5 bases). This CDR3 is built from 15 residues. V lost 2 bases and J 4 bases, leaving 16 bases between the germline ends. The V gene's germline CDR1 is SGHDT and CDR2 YYEEEE.